Included here is one TCR beta chain sequence, with context. Its recognized antigen is unknown. No much larger clone is present one base from it, and per-base qualities are unavailable. These data come from a study of spatial heterogeneity in lung cancer (dated by TCRdb to between 2017 and 2020). About the full investigation: Beta-chain transcripts were consistently detected in greater numbers than alpha-chain transcripts, which likely reflects a higher abundance of beta-chain transcripts. At surgery, both alpha and beta chains were TCR-sequenced in about 200 tumor regions, about 61 matched nontumor lung samples and over 50 PBMC samples. Nonsynonymous mutation counts, determined by whole-exome sequencing of tumor tissue, were related to features of the TCR repertoire. In non-small cell lung cancer, the study made a quantitative comparison of TCR alpha and beta repertoires among multiple tumor regions, matched nontumor lung and blood. In the raw uncorrected reads, each unique combination of TCR and UMI appeared more than ten times on average. Findings and caveats that apply to the study as a whole: Confirming at a functional level the hypothesis that regional TCRs recognize regional mutations was considered to require additional single-cell paired TCR alpha and beta sequencing. Ubiquitous expanded tumor TCRs showed up in blood more often at tumor resection than at routine follow-up.

Library prep was done by 5' RACE. Sequencer: NextSeq 500. The TCR library protocol attached a unique molecular identifier to each TCR cDNA molecule to allow correction of PCR and sequencing errors. As for the original processing: TCR identification, UMI-based error correction and CDR3 extraction were all carried out with Decombinator tools. Expanded TCRs were defined as those above a frequency of 2 per 1,000, corresponding to the top 1% of the tumor frequency distribution. Renyi diversity was calculated using the R vegan package after each repertoire was subsampled 100 times to 5,000 TCRs. CDR3 similarity networks were built from amino acid triplet string-kernel similarity, with CDR3s being connected when pairwise similarity was above 0.82. TCRdb's own reprocessing of the public reads used fastp at Q25 and MiXCR and kept productive beta chains. Every entry covers one CDR3 protein and lists the most common genes and DNA from its rows. What appears here as the V and J calls and clone size reflects TCRdb's work, not the paper's. Within this sample are 35,000 to 55,000 distinct CDR3 sequences, with approximately 6.5% of them counted one time only. The ten biggest clones cover 43% of the sample.

Read against the paper, the sample's time point label means: sample taken at primary tumor resection. For TCR sequencing, whole RNA was extracted from tumor and nontumor lung tissue, or from cryopreserved PBMC samples, and no cell sorting was done. The donors were more than 65 patients from the lung TRACERx cohort who had early-stage, untreated non-small cell lung cancer. Patients were selected for TCR sequencing only if sufficient RNA was available from at least two tumor regions. From a lookup of the germline V gene, CDR1 and CDR2 are MNHNS and SASEGT. Spanning cysteine to phenylalanine, the CDR3 consists of 12 amino acids. CDR3 DNA only is kept here, 36 bases in frame from base 1. V and J lose 0 bases and 12 bases, and a span of 9 bases separates them.

The chain couples TRBV6-1 to TRBJ2-1; the D gene cannot be named for sure. The specimen comprised PBMCs, sampled at surgery. The sequence derives from a female donor with early-stage non-small cell lung cancer. The CDR3 reads CASSEALVRQFF. The DNA reads TGTGCCAGCAGTGAAGCGCTAGTACGGCAGTTCTTC.